The entry below gives a single TCR beta chain sequence along with its context. TCRdb called the RT-PCR reads again in MiXCR, with one record for every CDR3 protein. The sample comprises almost 700,000 distinct CDR3 sequences, approximately 14% of which are singletons, and 3.6% rests with the top ten. Trimming took 7 bases from V and 4 from J; bases not matched to a gene: 6. The CDR3 contains 14 residues. Germline V gives CDR1 MGHDK, CDR2 SYGVNS. Input material: memory CD4+ T cells from blood. The sequence derives from a female donor in good health, serving as a healthy control. This chain connects TRBV25-1 to TRBJ2-1; 8 bases are a match to TRBD2. The CDR3 DNA is TGTGCCAGCATGAGCGGGAGTTGGTACAATGAGCAGTTCTTC. It yields the protein CASMSGSWYNEQFF.